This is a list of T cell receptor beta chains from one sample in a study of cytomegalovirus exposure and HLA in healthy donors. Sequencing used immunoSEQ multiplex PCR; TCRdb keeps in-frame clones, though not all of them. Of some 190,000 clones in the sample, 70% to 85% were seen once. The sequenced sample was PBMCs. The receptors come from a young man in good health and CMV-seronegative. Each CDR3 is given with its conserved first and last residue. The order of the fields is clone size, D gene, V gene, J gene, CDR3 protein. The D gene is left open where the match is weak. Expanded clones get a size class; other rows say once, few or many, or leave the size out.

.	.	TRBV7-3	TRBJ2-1	CASSLTSGAYNEQFF
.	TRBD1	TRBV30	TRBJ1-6	CAWSVRQGSSPLHF
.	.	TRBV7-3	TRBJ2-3	CASSTPGQCKYF
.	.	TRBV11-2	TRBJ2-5	CASSSPRTQYF
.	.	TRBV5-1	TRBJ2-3	CASSFGSPGSTDTQYF
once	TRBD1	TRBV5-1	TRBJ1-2	CASSFGTGEYGYTF
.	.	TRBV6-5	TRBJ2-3	CAARTAKGTDTQYF
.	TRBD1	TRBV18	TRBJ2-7	CASSSNGTGPYEQYF
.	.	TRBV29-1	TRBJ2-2	CSVRPGLYTGELFF
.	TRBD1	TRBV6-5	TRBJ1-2	CASSSSGTGGGYTF
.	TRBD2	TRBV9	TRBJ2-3	CASSAASTSGGTDTQYF
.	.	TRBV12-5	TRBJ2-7	CASAQGKFADEQYF
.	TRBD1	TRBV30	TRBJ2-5	CAWSVGGQSQYF
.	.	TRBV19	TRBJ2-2	CASRNRVFTRELFF
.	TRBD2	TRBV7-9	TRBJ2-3	CASSSGKRDYTDTQYF
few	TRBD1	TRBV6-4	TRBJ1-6	CASSEQGNNSPLHF
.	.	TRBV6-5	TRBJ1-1	CASSYFNRALDTEAFF
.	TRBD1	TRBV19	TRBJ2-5	CASRTGAGETQYF
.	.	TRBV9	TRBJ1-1	CASSVRQELNTEAFF
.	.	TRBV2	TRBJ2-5	CASSEVGERAQETQYF
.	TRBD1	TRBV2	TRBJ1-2	CASSQGEHYGYTF
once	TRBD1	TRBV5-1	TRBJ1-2	CASSLGTGGGYPF
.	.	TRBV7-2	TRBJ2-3	CASSLVGTNLLDTQYF
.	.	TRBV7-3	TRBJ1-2	CASSSRSSRLLNF
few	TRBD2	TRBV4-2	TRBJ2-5	CASSEGLAGRETQYF
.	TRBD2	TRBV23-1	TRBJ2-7	CASSQSAGRLAGAFPFSSYEQYF
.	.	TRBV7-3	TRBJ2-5	CASSPQGRGIQETQYF
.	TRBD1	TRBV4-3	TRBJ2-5	CASSQEAGPGGVLAQYF
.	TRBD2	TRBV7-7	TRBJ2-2	CASARGGTSGVNTGELFF
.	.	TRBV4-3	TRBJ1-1	CASSQEVGLMTMNTEAFF
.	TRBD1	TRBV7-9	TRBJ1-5	CASSRQGTSNQPQHF
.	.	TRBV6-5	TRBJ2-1	CASSYSMGSGVNEQFF
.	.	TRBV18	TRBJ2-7	CASSSGQSLEYF
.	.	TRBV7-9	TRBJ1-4	CASSFTTNEKLFF
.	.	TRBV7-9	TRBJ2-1	CASSLSVNEQFF
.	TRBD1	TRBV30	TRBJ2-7	CAWKGQGLNEQYF
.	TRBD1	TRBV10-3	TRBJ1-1	CAISPGQGGWTEAFF
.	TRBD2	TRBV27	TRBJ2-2	CASSPYSGSHTGELFF
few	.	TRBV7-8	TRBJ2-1	CASSPRGRGTYNEQFF
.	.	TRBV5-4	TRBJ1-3	CASSLRLGSSGNTIYF
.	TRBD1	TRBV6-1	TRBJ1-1	CASSQDRGNTEAFF
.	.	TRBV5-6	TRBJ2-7	CASSVRRVSSYEQYF